The source of this TCR beta chain is a study of cytomegalovirus exposure and HLA in healthy donors. CDR3 size: 14 residues. The V gene's germline CDR1 is SGHRS and CDR2 YFSETQ. Trimming left V 3 bases short and J 1 base short, with 10 bases between. The sample holds one count of this clone. Its cognate antigen is unknown. Libraries were prepared by immunoSEQ multiplex PCR; TCRdb keeps only in-frame clonotypes and omits some of them. In the table there are roughly 70,000 clones, approximately 96% of which are singletons. Study-wide findings and caveats: The classifier reportedly diagnosed cytomegalovirus status with high sensitivity and specificity. Specificity for CMV antigens was confirmed in vitro for a few of the CMV-associated chains.

Input material: PBMCs. The receptor was isolated from a young woman in good health and CMV-seropositive. The chain combines TRBV5-1 with TRBJ1-1; D may be TRBD1 (5 bases). The CDR3 bases are TGCGCCAGCAGCTCGCAGGGAACGAACACTGAAGCTTTCTTT. Its translation: CASSSQGTNTEAFF.